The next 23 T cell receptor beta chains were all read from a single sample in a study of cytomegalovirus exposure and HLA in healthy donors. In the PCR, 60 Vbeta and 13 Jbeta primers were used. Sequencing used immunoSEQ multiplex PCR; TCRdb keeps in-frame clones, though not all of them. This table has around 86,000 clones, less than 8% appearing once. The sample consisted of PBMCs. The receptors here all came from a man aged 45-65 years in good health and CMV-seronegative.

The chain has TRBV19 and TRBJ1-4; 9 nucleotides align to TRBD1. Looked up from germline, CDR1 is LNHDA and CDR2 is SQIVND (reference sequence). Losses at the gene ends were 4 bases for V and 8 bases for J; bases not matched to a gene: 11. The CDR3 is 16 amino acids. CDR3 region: CASSSRGTGGNEKLFF. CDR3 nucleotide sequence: TGTGCCAGTAGTAGTAGAGGTACAGGGGGCAACGAAAAACTGTTTTTT.

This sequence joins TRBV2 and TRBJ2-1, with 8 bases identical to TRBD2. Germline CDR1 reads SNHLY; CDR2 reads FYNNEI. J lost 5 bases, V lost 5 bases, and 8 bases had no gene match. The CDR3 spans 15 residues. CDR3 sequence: CASSPQGLANNEQFF. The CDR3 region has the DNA TGTGCCAGCAGTCCCCAAGGACTAGCAAACAATGAGCAGTTCTTC. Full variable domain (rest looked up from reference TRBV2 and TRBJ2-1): EPEVTQTPSHQVTQMGQEVILRCVPISNHLYFYWYRQILGQKVEFLVSFYNNEISEKSEIFDDQFSVERPDGSNFTLKIRSTKLEDSAMYFCASSPQGLANNEQFFGPGTRLTVL.

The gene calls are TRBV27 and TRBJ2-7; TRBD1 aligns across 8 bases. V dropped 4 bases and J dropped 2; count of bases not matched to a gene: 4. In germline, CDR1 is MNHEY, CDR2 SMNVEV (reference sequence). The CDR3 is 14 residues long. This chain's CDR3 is CASSSQGVPYEQYF. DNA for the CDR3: TGTGCCAGCAGTTCACAGGGGGTCCCCTACGAGCAGTACTTC.

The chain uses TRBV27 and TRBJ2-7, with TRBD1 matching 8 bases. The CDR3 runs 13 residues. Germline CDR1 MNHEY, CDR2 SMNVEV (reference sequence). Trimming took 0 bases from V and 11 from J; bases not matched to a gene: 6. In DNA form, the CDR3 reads TGTGCCAGCAGTTTATCTCACAGGGGGAGGAAGTACTTC. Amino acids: CASSLSHRGRKYF.

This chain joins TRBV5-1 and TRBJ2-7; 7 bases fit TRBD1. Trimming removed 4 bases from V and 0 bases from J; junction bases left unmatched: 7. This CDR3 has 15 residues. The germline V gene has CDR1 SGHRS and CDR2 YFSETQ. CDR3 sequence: CASSEGQLISYEQYF. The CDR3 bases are TGCGCCAGCAGCGAGGGACAGTTGATCTCCTACGAGCAGTACTTC.

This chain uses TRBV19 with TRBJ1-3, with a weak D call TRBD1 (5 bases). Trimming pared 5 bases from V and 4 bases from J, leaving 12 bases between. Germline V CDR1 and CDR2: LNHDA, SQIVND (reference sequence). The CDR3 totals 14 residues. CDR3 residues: CASSGRGSGNTIYF. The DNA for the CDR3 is TGTGCCAGTAGTGGCCGGGGGTCAGGAAACACCATATATTTT.

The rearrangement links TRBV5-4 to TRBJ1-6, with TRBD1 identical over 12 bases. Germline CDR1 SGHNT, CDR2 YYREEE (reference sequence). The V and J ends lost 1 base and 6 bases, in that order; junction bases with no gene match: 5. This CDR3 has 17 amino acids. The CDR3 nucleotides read TGTGCCAGCAGCTTGTTGGGACAGGGGGCGCTTAATTCACCCCTCCACTTT. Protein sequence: CASSLLGQGALNSPLHF.

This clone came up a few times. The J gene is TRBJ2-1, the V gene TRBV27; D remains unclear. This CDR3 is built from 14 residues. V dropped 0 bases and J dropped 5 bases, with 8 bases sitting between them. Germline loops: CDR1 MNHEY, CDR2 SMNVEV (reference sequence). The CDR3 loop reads CASSLSRGNNEQFF. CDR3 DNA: TGTGCCAGCAGTTTATCTCGCGGAAACAATGAGCAGTTCTTC.

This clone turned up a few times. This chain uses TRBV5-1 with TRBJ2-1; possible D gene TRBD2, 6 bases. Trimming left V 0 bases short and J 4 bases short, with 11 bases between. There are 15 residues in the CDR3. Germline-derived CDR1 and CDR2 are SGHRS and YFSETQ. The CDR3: CASSLDSGVYNEQFF. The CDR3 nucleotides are TGCGCCAGCAGCTTGGATTCGGGGGTGTACAATGAGCAGTTCTTC. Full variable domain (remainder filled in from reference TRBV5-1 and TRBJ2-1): KAGVTQTPRYLIKTRGQQVTLSCSPISGHRSVSWYQQTPGQGLQFLFEYFSETQRNKGNFPGRFSGRQFSNSRSEMNVSTLELGDSALYLCASSLDSGVYNEQFFGPGTRLTVL.

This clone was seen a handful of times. The CDR3 region has the DNA TGTGCCAGCAGCCCGTTCGAGCTGATAGATGAAGCTTTCTTT. It codes for CASSPFELIDEAFF. The chain carries TRBV13 and TRBJ1-1; D gene ambiguous. Per germline, CDR1 PRHDT and CDR2 FYEKMQ (reference sequence). The CDR3 sequence is 14 residues long. V shed 5 bases and J shed 7 bases, with 17 bases lying between them.

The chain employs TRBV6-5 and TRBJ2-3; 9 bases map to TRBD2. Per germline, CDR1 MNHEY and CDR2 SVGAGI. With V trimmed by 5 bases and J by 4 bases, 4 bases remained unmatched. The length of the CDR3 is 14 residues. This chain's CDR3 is CASSTGLASDTQYF. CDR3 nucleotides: TGTGCCAGCAGTACCGGACTAGCGTCAGATACGCAGTATTTT.

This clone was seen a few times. DNA for the CDR3: TGTGCCAGCAGCTTACGACAGGGGAACAATGGCTACACCTTC. It encodes CASSLRQGNNGYTF. The chain joins TRBV11-2 to TRBJ1-2; TRBD1 matches 8 bases. With V trimmed by 2 bases and J by 6 bases, 5 bases remained unmatched. The CDR3 extends over 14 amino acids. Germline CDR1 reads SGHAT; CDR2 reads FQNNGV.

In DNA, the CDR3 is TGTGCCAGCAGCCCCGCGGACAGGGCTGAAGCTTTCTTT. It is translated as CASSPADRAEAFF. The chain uses TRBV5-4 and TRBJ1-1; 8 bases match TRBD1. The CDR3 covers 13 residues. Trimming took 4 bases from V and 6 from J; bases not matched to a gene: 5. Germline CDR1 and CDR2: SGHNT and YYREEE (reference sequence).

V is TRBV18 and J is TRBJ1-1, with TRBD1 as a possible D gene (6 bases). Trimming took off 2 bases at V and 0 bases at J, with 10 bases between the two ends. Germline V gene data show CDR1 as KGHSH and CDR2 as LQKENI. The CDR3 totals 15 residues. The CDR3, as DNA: TGTGCCAGCTCACCAACAGGGATAATGAACACTGAAGCTTTCTTT. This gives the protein CASSPTGIMNTEAFF.

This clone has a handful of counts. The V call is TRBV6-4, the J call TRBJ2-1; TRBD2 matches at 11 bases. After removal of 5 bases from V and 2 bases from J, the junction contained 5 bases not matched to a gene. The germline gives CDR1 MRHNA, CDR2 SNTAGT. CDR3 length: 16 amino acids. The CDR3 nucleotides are TGTGCCAGCAGTCCACTAGCGGGAGACCCCTACAATGAGCAGTTCTTC. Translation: CASSPLAGDPYNEQFF.

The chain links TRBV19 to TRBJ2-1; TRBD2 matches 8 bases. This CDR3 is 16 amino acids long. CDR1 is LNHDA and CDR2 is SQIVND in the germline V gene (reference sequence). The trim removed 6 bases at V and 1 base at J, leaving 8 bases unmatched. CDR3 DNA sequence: TGTGCCAGTAGCCCGAGTCTAGCGGGTTCCTACAATGAGCAGTTCTTC. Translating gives CASSPSLAGSYNEQFF. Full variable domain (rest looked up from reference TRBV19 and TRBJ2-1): DGGITQSPKYLFRKEGQNVTLSCEQNLNHDAMYWYRQDPGQGLRLIYYSQIVNDFQKGDIAEGYSVSREKKESFPLTVTSAQKNPTAFYLCASSPSLAGSYNEQFFGPGTRLTVL.

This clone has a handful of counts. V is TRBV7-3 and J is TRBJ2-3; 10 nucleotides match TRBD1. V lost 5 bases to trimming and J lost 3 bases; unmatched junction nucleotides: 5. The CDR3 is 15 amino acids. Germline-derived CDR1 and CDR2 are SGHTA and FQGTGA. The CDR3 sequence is CASSRRDRGTDTQYF. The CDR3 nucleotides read TGTGCCAGCAGCCGCCGGGACAGGGGAACAGATACGCAGTATTTT. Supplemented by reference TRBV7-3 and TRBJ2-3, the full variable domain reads GAGVSQTPSNKVTEKGKYVELRCDPISGHTALYWYRQSLGQGPEFLIYFQGTGAADDSGLPNDRFFAVRPEGSVSTLKIQRTERGDSAVYLCASSRRDRGTDTQYFGPGTRLTVL.

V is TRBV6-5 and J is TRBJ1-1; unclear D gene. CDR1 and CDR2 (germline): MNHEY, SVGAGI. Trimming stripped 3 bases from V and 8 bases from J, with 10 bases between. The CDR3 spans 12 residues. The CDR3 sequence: CASSYEGMEAFF. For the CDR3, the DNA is TGTGCCAGCAGTTATGAGGGAATGGAAGCTTTCTTT.

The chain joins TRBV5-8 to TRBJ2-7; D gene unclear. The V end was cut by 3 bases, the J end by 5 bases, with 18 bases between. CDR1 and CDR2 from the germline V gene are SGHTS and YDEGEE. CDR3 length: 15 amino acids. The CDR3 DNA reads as TGTGCCAGCAGCTCCGGAACTGTAAGCGTCCACGAGCAGTACTTC. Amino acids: CASSSGTVSVHEQYF.

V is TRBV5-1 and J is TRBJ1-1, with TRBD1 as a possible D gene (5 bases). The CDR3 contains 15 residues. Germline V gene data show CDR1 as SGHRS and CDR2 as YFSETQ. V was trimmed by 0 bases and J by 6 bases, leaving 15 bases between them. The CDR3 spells CASSLGGSPGAEAFF. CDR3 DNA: TGCGCCAGCAGCTTGGGGGGCTCTCCTGGGGCTGAAGCTTTCTTT.

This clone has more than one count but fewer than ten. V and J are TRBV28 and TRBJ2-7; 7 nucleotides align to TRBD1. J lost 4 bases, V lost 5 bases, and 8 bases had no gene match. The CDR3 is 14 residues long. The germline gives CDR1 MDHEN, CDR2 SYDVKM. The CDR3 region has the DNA TGTGCCAGCAGTGGACAGGTTGGGGCGTACGAGCAGTACTTC. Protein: CASSGQVGAYEQYF.

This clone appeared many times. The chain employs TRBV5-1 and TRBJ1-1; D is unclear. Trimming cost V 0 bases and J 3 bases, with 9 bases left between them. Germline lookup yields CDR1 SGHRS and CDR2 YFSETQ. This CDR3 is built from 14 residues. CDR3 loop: CASSLDGLHTEAFF. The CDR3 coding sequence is TGCGCCAGCAGCTTGGATGGACTTCACACTGAAGCTTTCTTT.

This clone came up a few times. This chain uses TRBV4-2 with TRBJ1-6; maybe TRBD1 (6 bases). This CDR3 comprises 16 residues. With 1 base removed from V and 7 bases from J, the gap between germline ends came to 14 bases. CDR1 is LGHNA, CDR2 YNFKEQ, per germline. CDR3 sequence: CASSQGRAGVNSPLHF. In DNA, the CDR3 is TGTGCCAGCAGCCAAGGGCGAGCAGGGGTAAATTCACCCCTCCACTTT.